The clone carrying this T cell receptor beta chain was recorded at least ten times. No antigen is known for it. MiXCR was run by TCRdb on the 5' RACE reads, yielding one entry per CDR3 protein. This table holds more than 95,000 distinct CDR3 sequences, 9.5% to 14% found once. Germline assignment: CDR1 SGHDT and CDR2 YYEEEE. Trimming took 1 base from V and 3 from J, leaving 10 bases between them. This CDR3 is 14 amino acids long. These data are taken from a study of neurological immune-mediated disorders. Whole-study findings and limits: HTLV-1-associated myelopathy had the most TCR clonal expansion, and multiple sclerosis had the least, less than healthy controls.

Time point in this sample: longitudinal time-point 3. 2 million unsorted PBMCs were stored in RNAlater at -80 °C before RNA extraction. This chain uses TRBV5-6 with TRBJ1-1; D is unresolved. The TCR sequence derives from a female donor with HTLV-1-associated myelopathy (HAM/TSP). Sequences were obtained from PBMCs. The CDR3 sequence: CASSLFGVDTEAFF. The CDR3 DNA reads TGTGCCAGCAGCTTGTTTGGTGTGGACACTGAAGCTTTCTTT.